Detailed here is one TCR beta chain. The sample is drawn from a study of T cell clusters in autoimmune cytopenias. Study-level information: A median of approximately 50,000 TRB reads per sample yielded a median roughly 2,000 distinct clonotypes.

Tens of thousands of genome equivalents of blood DNA were amplified for TRB. The CDR3 loop spans 15 amino acids. TRB rearrangements were amplified by touch-down multiplex PCR with mixed TRB-A/B primers. TCRdb processed the multiplex PCR reads again and assigns one entry to each CDR3 protein, with no DNA. The sample has about 15,000 distinct CDR3 sequences. These same records also appear under a second study, on T cell repertoires in aging, cancer and after chemotherapy. That publication notes: Over several months to years, re-sampled healthy donor repertoires clearly shared clones. Approximately 10 million TCR reads were in the whole dataset. Loss of evenness, beyond lost richness, contributed to age-related TCR diversity decline in cancer patients.

The V call is TRBV12-3 or TRBV12-4, the J call TRBJ2-5; TCRdb's D gene call, TRBD2, goes unchecked for lack of DNA. The TCR sequence derives from a human donor in good health. Sequenced input: peripheral blood. This CDR3 reads CASSSRRAGLETQYF.